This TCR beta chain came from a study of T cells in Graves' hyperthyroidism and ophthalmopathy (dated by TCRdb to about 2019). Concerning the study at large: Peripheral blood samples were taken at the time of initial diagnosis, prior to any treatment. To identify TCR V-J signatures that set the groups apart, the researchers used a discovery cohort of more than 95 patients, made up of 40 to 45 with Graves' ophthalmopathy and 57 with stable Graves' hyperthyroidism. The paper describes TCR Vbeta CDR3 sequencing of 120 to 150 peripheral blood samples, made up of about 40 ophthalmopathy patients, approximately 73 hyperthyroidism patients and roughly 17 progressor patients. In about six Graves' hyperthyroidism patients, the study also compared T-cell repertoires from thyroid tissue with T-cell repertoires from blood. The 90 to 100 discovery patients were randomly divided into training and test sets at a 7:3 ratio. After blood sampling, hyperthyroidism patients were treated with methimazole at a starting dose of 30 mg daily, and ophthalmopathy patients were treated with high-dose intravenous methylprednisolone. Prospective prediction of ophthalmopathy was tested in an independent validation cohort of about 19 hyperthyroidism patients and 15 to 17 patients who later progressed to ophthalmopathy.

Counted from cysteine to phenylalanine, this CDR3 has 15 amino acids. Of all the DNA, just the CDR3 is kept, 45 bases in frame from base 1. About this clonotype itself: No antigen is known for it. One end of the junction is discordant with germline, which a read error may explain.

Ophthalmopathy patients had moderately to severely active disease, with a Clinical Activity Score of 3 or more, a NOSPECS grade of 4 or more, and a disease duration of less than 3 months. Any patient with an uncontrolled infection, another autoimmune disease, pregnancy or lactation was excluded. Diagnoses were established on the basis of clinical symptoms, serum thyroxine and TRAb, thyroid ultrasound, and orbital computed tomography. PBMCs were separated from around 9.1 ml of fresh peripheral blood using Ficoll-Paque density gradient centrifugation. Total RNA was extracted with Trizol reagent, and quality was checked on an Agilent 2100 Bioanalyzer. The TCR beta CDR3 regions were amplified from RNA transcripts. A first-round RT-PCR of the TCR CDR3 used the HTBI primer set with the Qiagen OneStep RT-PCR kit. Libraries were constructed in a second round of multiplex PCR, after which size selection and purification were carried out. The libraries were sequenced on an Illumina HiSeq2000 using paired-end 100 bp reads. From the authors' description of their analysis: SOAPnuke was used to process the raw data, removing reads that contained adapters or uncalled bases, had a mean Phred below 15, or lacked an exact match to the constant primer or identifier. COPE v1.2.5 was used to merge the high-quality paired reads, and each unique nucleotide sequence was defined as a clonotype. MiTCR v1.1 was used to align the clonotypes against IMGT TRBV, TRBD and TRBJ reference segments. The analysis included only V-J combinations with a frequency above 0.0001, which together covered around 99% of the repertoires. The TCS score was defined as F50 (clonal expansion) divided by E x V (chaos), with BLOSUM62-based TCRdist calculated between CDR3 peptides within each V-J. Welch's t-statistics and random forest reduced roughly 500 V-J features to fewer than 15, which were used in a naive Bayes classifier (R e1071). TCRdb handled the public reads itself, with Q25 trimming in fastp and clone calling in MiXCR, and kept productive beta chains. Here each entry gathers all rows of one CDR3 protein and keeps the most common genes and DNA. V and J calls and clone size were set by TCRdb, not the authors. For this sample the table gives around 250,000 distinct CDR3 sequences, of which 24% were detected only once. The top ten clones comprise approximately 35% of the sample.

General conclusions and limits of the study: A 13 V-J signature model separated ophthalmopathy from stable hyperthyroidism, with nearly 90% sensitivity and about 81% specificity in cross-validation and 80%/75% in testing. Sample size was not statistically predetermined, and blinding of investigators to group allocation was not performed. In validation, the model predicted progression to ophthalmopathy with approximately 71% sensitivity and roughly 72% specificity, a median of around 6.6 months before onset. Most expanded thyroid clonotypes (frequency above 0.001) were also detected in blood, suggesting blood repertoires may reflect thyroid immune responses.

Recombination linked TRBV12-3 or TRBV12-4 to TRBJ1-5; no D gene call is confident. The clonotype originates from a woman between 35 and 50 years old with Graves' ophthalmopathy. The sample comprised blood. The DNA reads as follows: TGTGCCAGCAGTCTTAACATGGTACTAGGTCAGCCCCAGCCTTTT. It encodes CASSLNMVLGQPQPF.